This entry lists 20 T cell receptor beta chains sequenced from one sample in a study of graft-versus-host responses after intestinal transplantation. Assay: immunoSEQ multiplex PCR; the TCRdb copy retains only in-frame clones and omits some. This table holds about 9,500 clones, around 87% found once. The starting material was PBMCs, obtained approximately 240 days after intestinal transplant. The receptors were gathered from a human patient who received an intestinal transplant, so some T cells may come from the graft donor.

The chain recombines TRBV5-1 with TRBJ2-1, with 7 bases aligning to TRBD1. Per germline, CDR1 SGHRS and CDR2 YFSETQ. V shed 0 bases and J 0 bases; nucleotides not matched to a gene: 6. This CDR3 is built from 17 residues. The CDR3 DNA is TGCGCCAGCAGCTTGGAAGCCCGACAGGGCTCCTACAATGAGCAGTTCTTC. This encodes CASSLEARQGSYNEQFF.

The V and J genes are TRBV13 and TRBJ2-1; 11 nucleotides align to TRBD2. V trimming: 5 bases; J trimming: 4 bases; junction bases outside the gene matches: 4. The germline CDR1 and CDR2 sequences are PRHDT and FYEKMQ (reference sequence). This CDR3 has 15 amino acids. The CDR3 coding sequence is TGTGCCAGCAGCCTTACTAGCGGGAGATACAATGAGCAGTTCTTC. As protein: CASSLTSGRYNEQFF. Full variable domain (remainder filled in from reference TRBV13 and TRBJ2-1): AAGVIQSPRHLIKEKRETATLKCYPIPRHDTVYWYQQGPGQDPQFLISFYEKMQSDKGSIPDRFSAQQFSDYHSELNMSSLELGDSALYFCASSLTSGRYNEQFFGPGTRLTVL.

This clone has just one count. This chain links TRBV30 with TRBJ2-1; D gene uncertain. Trimming removed 1 base at V and 2 bases at J, with 15 bases between. CDR1 and CDR2 from the germline V gene are GTSNPN and SVGIG (reference sequence). The CDR3 length is 16 residues. Written as DNA, the CDR3 is TGTGCCTGGAGTGCACTGGGCGGTTTACCCTACAATGAGCAGTTCTTC. Translated, it gives CAWSALGGLPYNEQFF.

This clone came up a few times. The chain is built from TRBV6-6 and TRBJ1-4, with D perhaps TRBD1 (5 bases). The germline gives CDR1 MNHNY, CDR2 SVGAGI (reference sequence). This CDR3 has 15 residues. V lost 0 bases and J 5 bases, leaving 10 bases between the germline ends. The chain's CDR3 is CASSYSAGQNEKLFF. In DNA, the CDR3 is TGTGCCAGCAGTTACTCGGCAGGGCAAAATGAAAAACTGTTTTTT.

This chain links TRBV4-1 with TRBJ1-5; D is ambiguous. The germline V gene encodes CDR1 MGHRA and CDR2 YSYEKL. The CDR3 consists of 15 residues. V was cut by 4 bases and J by 2 bases, with 12 bases left in between. The CDR3 nucleotides are TGCGCCAGCAGCCCCCTCCTCGAAGGCAATCAGCCCCAGCATTTT. This encodes CASSPLLEGNQPQHF.

The rearrangement joins TRBV6-5 to TRBJ1-4; D might be TRBD1 (6 bases). Trimming removed 7 bases at V and 7 bases at J, with 19 bases between. Germline CDR1 MNHEY, CDR2 SVGAGI. This CDR3 is 15 amino acids long. The CDR3 loop reads CASTSNRAKGEKLFF. CDR3 in DNA: TGTGCCAGCACTTCGAACAGGGCTAAGGGTGAAAAACTGTTTTTT.

This rearrangement joins TRBV4-1 to TRBJ2-2; D gene uncertain. From germline, CDR1 is MGHRA and CDR2 YSYEKL. V was trimmed by 3 bases and J by 8 bases, leaving 4 bases between them. The CDR3 length is 11 residues. For the CDR3, the DNA is TGCGCCAGCAGCCAGCAAGGGGAGCTGTTTTTT. It yields the protein CASSQQGELFF.

V gene TRBV14 combines with J gene TRBJ1-3, with D maybe TRBD1 (5 bases). The V gene's germline CDR1 is SGHDN and CDR2 FVKESK. V shed 2 bases and J shed 0 bases, with 8 bases lying between them. The CDR3 loop spans 15 amino acids. This CDR3 is CASSQPGPSGNTIYF. The CDR3 coding sequence is TGTGCCAGCAGCCAACCGGGGCCCTCTGGAAACACCATATATTTT.

The chain is built from TRBV10-3 and TRBJ2-1, with TRBD1 matching over 9 bases. CDR1 is ENHRY, CDR2 SYGVKD, per germline. CDR3 length: 14 residues. V shed 4 bases, J shed 9 bases, and the junction held 7 bases outside the gene matches. The CDR3, as DNA: TGTGCCATCAGTGGGGGCACAGGGGGCAGTGAGCAGTTCTTC. It is translated as CAISGGTGGSEQFF.

V and J are TRBV7-6 and TRBJ2-7, with D possibly being TRBD1 (6 bases). The germline V and J ends were trimmed by 10 bases and 2 bases, with 12 bases remaining between them. Germline V gene sequence: CDR1 SGHVS, CDR2 FNYEAQ. The CDR3 runs to 12 residues. This CDR3 reads CATSTGTYEQYF. CDR3 DNA: TGTGCCACCTCGACAGGTACCTACGAGCAGTACTTC.

The chain links TRBV14 to TRBJ2-7; D may be TRBD2 (7 bases). The CDR3 totals 14 residues. Looked up from germline, CDR1 is SGHDN and CDR2 is FVKESK. The V end was cut by 4 bases, the J end by 4 bases, with 14 bases between. In DNA form, the CDR3 reads TGTGCCAGCAGCCCGTGGGGGGGGCGATACGAGCAGTACTTC. Protein sequence: CASSPWGGRYEQYF.

The chain joins TRBV4-1 to TRBJ1-5; D unclear. V was shortened by 3 bases and J by 0 bases, with 12 bases between the two germline ends. The length of the CDR3 is 16 residues. Per germline, CDR1 MGHRA and CDR2 YSYEKL. The CDR3 bases are TGCGCCAGCAGCCAGGTTCCTAGGGATAGCAATCAGCCCCAGCATTTT. Translation: CASSQVPRDSNQPQHF.

This chain uses TRBV30 with TRBJ1-1; D is unresolved. The germline CDR1 and CDR2 sequences are GTSNPN and SVGIG (reference sequence). Trimming left V 3 bases short and J 0 bases short, with 11 bases between. The CDR3 contains 14 residues. CDR3 in DNA: TGTGCCTGGAGCCTCTTGTCGGTGAACACTGAAGCTTTCTTT. This gives the protein CAWSLLSVNTEAFF.

J is TRBJ1-5 and V is TRBV21-1; TRBD1 reflects the table's D call only, with no check against the DNA. TRBV21-1 is reported as a pseudogene. This CDR3 contains 16 residues. The CDR3 loop is CASSKRGHNSNQPQHF. CDR3 DNA: TGTGCCAGCAGCAAAAGAGGACATAATAGCAATCAGCCCCAGCATTTT.

The chain recombines TRBV27 with TRBJ2-7; TRBD1 aligns across 9 bases. V was clipped by 5 bases and J by 0 bases; unmatched bases: 5. The CDR3 has 15 amino acids. The germline CDR1 and CDR2 sequences are MNHEY and SMNVEV (reference sequence). The CDR3 sequence is CASSPQGAFSYEQYF. The DNA of the CDR3 is TGTGCCAGCAGTCCACAGGGGGCCTTCTCCTACGAGCAGTACTTC.

This chain connects TRBV29-1 to TRBJ1-3; TRBD1 is a possible D gene (5 bases). From germline, CDR1 is SQVTM and CDR2 ANQGSEA. The CDR3 is 15 amino acids. The ends were cut back, 4 bases at V and 4 bases at J, with 17 bases in the middle. CDR3 sequence reads: CSVGAPGTAGNTIYF. As DNA, the CDR3 is TGCAGCGTTGGGGCCCCCGGGACGGCCGGAAACACCATATATTTT.

This chain uses TRBV5-5 with TRBJ1-6, with 7 nucleotides matching TRBD1. The germline V gene has CDR1 SGHKS and CDR2 YYEKEE (reference sequence). The CDR3 sequence is 18 residues long. The ends lost 2 bases at V and 0 bases at J; junction bases unmatched: 8. CDR3 in amino acids: CASSFRDRAPSYNSPLHF. The CDR3, as DNA: TGTGCCAGCAGCTTCCGAGACAGGGCCCCCTCCTATAATTCACCCCTCCACTTT.

The chain recombines TRBV14 with TRBJ1-2; D call uncertain. Between the trimmed V and J ends, which lost 3 bases and 5 bases, there was a span of 31 bases. The CDR3 is made up of 20 amino acids. CDR1 is SGHDN and CDR2 is FVKESK in the germline V gene. DNA for the CDR3: TGTGCCAGCAGCCAGGGTAGTTTGGAGACCCTAGATAAGGGATCTTATGGCTACACCTTC. As protein: CASSQGSLETLDKGSYGYTF.

The rearrangement uses TRBV2 and TRBJ1-5, with a possible D match to TRBD1 (5 bases). Trimming took off 10 bases at V and 2 bases at J, with 9 bases between the two ends. Germline CDR1 SNHLY, CDR2 FYNNEI. This CDR3 is 12 amino acids long. The CDR3 sequence: CATGQGNQPQHF. The DNA for the CDR3 is TGTGCCACAGGGCAGGGCAATCAGCCCCAGCATTTT. The whole variable domain, remainder taken from reference TRBV2 and TRBJ1-5, is EPEVTQTPSHQVTQMGQEVILRCVPISNHLYFYWYRQILGQKVEFLVSFYNNEISEKSEIFDDQFSVERPDGSNFTLKIRSTKLEDSAMYFCATGQGNQPQHFGDGTRLSIL.

The chain couples TRBV6-1 to TRBJ1-2, with unresolved D. The CDR3 has 15 amino acids. CDR1 is MNHNS and CDR2 is SASEGT in the germline V gene. V was pared by 1 base and J by 4 bases, with 13 bases between. CDR3 bases: TGTGCCAGCAGTGAAGAGGCGTCAGGTTCCTATGGCTACACCTTC. Translating it yields CASSEEASGSYGYTF.